The TCR beta chain under discussion was sequenced for a study of regulatory T cells in long-lasting Graves disease. Study-wide points: The work looked only at peripheral blood and did not look at thyroid tissue.

Germline CDR1 is MDHEN and CDR2 is SYDVKM. The length of the CDR3 is 11 residues. V lost 3 bases, J lost 7 bases, and 4 bases lay in between. Both iRepertoire HTBI primers and Arm-PCR of CDR3 regions were used to build the TCR beta libraries. TCRdb re-called the multiplex PCR reads with MiXCR, one entry per CDR3 protein. The table includes 400,000 to 500,000 distinct CDR3 sequences, 21% detected once. Time point reported: persistent/refractory GD, antithyroid drugs over 5 years with positive TRAb. The TCR library was prepared using RNA isolated from PBMCs. This clonotype has at least ten counts. Its specificity is unknown.

The origin of this receptor is a female donor with Graves disease. This chain connects TRBV28 to TRBJ1-5; no definite D call. The sequencing used peripheral blood mononuclear cells (PBMCs), collected when the disease was refractory, from a patient treated with antithyroid drugs. The CDR3 DNA is TGTGCCAGCAGTTTCAACCAGCCCCAGCATTTT. It encodes CASSFNQPQHF.